What follows describes a single T cell receptor beta chain. What it recognizes is unknown. V dropped 6 bases and J dropped 6 bases, with 18 bases sitting between them. The CDR3 is made up of 14 amino acids. Germline lookup yields CDR1 MNHNS and CDR2 SASEGT. The data derive from a study of OX40 agonist ivuxolimab in advanced cancers. Study-wide results and caveats: At 0.1 to 3.0 mg/kg and by week 6, CD4+ and CD8+ T cells in the blood had expanded clonally.

Clones were sequenced by immunoSEQ multiplex PCR, and TCRdb holds only the in-frame ones, with some missing. The sample holds 50,000 to 70,000 clones, 80% to 90% seen once. This TCR came from an adult with an advanced solid tumor such as melanoma, head and neck, liver or kidney cancer. Source: CD4+ or CD8+ T cells sorted from blood, taken in a trial of the OX40 agonist ivuxolimab. This chain connects TRBV6-1 to TRBJ2-7; D is unclear. Written as DNA, the CDR3 is TGTGCCAGCAGGCCCGCCCCCCCTACGGGCGAGCAGTACTTC. It specifies CASRPAPPTGEQYF.